This T cell receptor (beta chain) was found in a study of shared clonotypes between healthy human individuals. The V and J ends lost 0 bases and 7 bases respectively, with 20 bases between them. Germline-derived CDR1 and CDR2 are SGDLS and YYNGEE. The CDR3 runs to 17 residues. Genomic DNA belonging to each subset was distributed in equal measure over several immunoSEQ plates. Assay: immunoSEQ multiplex PCR; the TCRdb copy retains only in-frame clones and omits some. The top ten clones hold more than 0.5% of a sample with over a million clones, approximately 80% of them seen once. This sequence was found in a man aged 18 to 29 in good health. Some clones in this sample may be carry-over from other donors' samples. This chain links TRBV9 with TRBJ1-5, with a possible D match to TRBD1 (5 bases). Sequenced sample: memory CD4+ T cells from PBMCs. Subset noted: CD45RA-negative fraction. CDR3 sequence: CASSVVPAREGQQPQHF. In DNA form, the CDR3 reads TGTGCCAGCAGCGTAGTACCCGCTAGGGAGGGGCAACAGCCCCAGCATTTT.